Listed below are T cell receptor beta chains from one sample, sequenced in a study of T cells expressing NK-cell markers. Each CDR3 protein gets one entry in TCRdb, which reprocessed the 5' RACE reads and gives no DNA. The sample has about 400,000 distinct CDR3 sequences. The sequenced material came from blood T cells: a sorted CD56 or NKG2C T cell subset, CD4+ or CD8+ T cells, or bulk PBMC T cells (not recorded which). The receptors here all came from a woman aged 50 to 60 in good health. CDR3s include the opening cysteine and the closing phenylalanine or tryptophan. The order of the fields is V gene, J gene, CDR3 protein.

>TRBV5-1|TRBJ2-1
CASAERGPNNEQFF
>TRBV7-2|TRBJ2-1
CASSLETGGGNEQFF
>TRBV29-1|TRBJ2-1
CSVDVAGGPVNEQFF
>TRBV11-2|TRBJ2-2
CASSKVAGVRTGELFF
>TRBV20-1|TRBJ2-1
CSASISGRSYNEQFF
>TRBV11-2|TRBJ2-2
CASSFRGPGPGELFF
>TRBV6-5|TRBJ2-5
CASSSGTGNQETQYF
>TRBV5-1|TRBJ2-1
CASSGTSGRVDEQFF
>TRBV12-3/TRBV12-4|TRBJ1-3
CATHQGNSGNTIYF
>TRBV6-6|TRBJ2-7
CASSPPGRSYEQYF
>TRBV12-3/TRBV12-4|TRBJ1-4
CASSWTGTNEKLFF
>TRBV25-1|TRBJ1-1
CASSGGSTEAFF
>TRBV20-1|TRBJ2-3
CSAGTSGSYADTQYF
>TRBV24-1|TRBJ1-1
CATSDNREAFF
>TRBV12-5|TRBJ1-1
CASDQRGATEAFF
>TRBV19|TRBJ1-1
CASSIRTGGMNTEAFF
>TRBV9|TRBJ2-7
CASSVGTSGVQYF
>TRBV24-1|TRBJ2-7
CATSDPDLTYEQYF
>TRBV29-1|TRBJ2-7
CSVAKTGGYEQYF
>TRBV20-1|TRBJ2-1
CSATDSGFYNEQFF
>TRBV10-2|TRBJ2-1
CASSLTGRPPYNEQFF
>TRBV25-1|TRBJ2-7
CASEDSLSSYEQYF
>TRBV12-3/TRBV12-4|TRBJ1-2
CASRFSVDDGYTF
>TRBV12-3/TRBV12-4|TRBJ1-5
CASSLADRGFWPQHF
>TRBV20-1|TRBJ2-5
CSAPPGTSGRGETQYF
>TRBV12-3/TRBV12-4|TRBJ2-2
CASSLQPGAPSGELFF
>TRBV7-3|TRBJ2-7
CASSFAPSGSSYEQYF
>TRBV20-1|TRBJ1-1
CSARFVRSPPTEAFF
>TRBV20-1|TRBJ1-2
CSARGHDRGGSYGYTF
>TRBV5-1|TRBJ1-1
CASSPADRAYRNTEAFF
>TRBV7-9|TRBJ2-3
CASSGTAGTDTQYF
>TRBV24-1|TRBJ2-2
CATSDVYAGELFF
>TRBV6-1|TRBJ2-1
CASSEQLAGGEQFF
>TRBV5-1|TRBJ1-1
CASTTRGPGTEAFF
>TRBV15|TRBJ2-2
CATSRRRGTGELFF
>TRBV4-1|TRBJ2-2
CASSQVGRWGTGELFF
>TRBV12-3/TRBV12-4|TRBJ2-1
CASSLAQLLAGPNEQFF
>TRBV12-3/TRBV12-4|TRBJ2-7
CASSGAGLGDEQYF
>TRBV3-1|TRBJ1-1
CASSPPRDSREAFF
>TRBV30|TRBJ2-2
CAWSVRVGPGELFF
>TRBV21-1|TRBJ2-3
CAPPGVRVSPGTQYF
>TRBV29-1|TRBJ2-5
CSVDLAGAKTQYF
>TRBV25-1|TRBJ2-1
CASSMATSSRGNEQFF
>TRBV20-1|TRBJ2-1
CSASESGASYNEQFF
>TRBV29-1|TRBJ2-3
CSVEPSQASSTDTQYF
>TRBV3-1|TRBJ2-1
CASSQWLAGGPTGEQFF
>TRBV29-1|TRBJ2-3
CSVEGRLSTDTQYF
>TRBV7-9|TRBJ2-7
CASSFRVSYEQYF
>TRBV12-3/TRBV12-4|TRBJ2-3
CASNQWGARGTDTQYF
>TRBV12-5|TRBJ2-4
CASGSSRPGQLDLQYF
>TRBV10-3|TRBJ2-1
CAISEGLADQQFF
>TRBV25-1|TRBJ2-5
CASSRTGGNTETQYF
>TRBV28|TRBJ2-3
CASRTSGRYTDTQYF
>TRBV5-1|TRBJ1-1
CASSLLGAPPPNTEAFF
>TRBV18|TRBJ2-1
CASSNLRDPIGEQFF
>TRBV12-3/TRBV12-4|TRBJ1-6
CASSKEGVSNSPLHF
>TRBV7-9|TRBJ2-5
CASSNRDRRQQETQYF
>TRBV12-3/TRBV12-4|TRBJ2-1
CASSTRTGGNNEQFF
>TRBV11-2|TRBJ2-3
CASKAGGLDTQYF
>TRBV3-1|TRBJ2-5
CASSQAGQYQETQYF